A single sample is the source of the 5 T cell receptor beta chains below, sequenced in a study of shared clonotypes between healthy human individuals. Here immunoSEQ multiplex PCR was the method, and the copy in TCRdb shows in-frame clones only, minus some. The sample includes almost 750,000 clones, around 77% seen only once; the top ten take more than 1.5%. Sequenced: memory CD4+ T cells sorted from blood. Documented subset: CD45RA-negative fraction. Receptors were obtained from a woman in her 30s in good health.

The V gene is TRBV6-1, the J gene TRBJ2-7; 9 bases agree with TRBD2. Trimming cost V 4 bases and J 0 bases; bases outside gene matches: 7. This CDR3 comprises 16 residues. CDR1 MNHNS and CDR2 SASEGT come from the germline V gene. The CDR3 sequence is CASSAGPGLASYEQYF. The CDR3 DNA reads TGTGCCAGCAGTGCCGGACCGGGACTAGCCTCCTACGAGCAGTACTTC.

This clone was seen a handful of times. The same CDR3 is also encoded by other DNA sequences in this sample. This chain links TRBV19 with TRBJ2-7; D perhaps matches TRBD1 (5 bases). The CDR3 loop spans 14 amino acids. Trimming took 5 bases from V and 4 from J, leaving 15 bases between them. In germline, CDR1 is LNHDA, CDR2 SQIVND (reference sequence). CDR3 DNA sequence: TGTGCCAGTAGTGCCACGGGCGACAGTTACGAGCAGTACTTC. Translation gives CASSATGDSYEQYF.

This clone was counted between two and nine times. The chain uses TRBV25-1 and TRBJ1-4; perhaps TRBD1 as D (6 bases). Germline V gene sequence: CDR1 MGHDK, CDR2 SYGVNS. The CDR3 totals 16 residues. Trimming removed 3 bases from V and 7 bases from J, with 18 bases in between. This CDR3 reads CASSDSTGTRFEKLFF. CDR3 coding DNA: TGTGCCAGCAGTGACTCCACCGGGACAAGGTTTGAAAAACTGTTTTTT.

The sample holds a few counts of this clone. V usage is TRBV25-1 and J usage is TRBJ1-5, with 9 bases aligning to TRBD1. The CDR3 contains 14 residues. V was clipped by 1 base and J by 10 bases; unmatched bases: 5. Per germline, CDR1 MGHDK and CDR2 SYGVNS. The CDR3 DNA follows: TGTGCCAGCAGTGAATCCCACAGGGGGCTTCCCCAGCATTTT. This translates into CASSESHRGLPQHF.

This sequence joins TRBV10-2 and TRBJ2-1, with TRBD2 identical over 10 bases. The CDR3 sequence is 15 residues long. Germline CDR1 reads WSHSY; CDR2 reads SAAADI. V trimming: 7 bases; J trimming: 4 bases; junction bases outside the gene matches: 7. CDR3 DNA: TGCGCCAGCACCCAACTAGCGGGAAGTTACAATGAGCAGTTCTTC. This encodes CASTQLAGSYNEQFF.